The clone carrying this T cell receptor (beta chain) was observed many times. Its antigen is not known. This sample was included in a study of spatial heterogeneity in lung cancer. Study details: Sequence detection consistently recorded a greater number of beta-chain than alpha-chain sequences.

Time point denoted: sample taken at primary tumor resection. Samples were obtained from about 72 donors, all untreated early-stage non-small cell lung cancer patients. Study-level points and caveats: For expanded intratumoral alpha and beta TCRs, counts tracked tumor mutation counts.

One entry per CDR3 protein results from TCRdb running MiXCR on the 5' RACE reads. The table includes around 95,000 distinct CDR3 sequences, 4.4% detected once. The CDR3 is 12 residues long. Germline loops: CDR1 SGHRS, CDR2 YFSETQ. After removal of 3 bases from V and 9 bases from J, the junction contained 5 bases not matched to a gene. V gene TRBV5-1 combines with J gene TRBJ1-1, with TRBD1 matching over 7 bases. This TCR was recovered from a male donor with early-stage non-small cell lung cancer. The input for sequencing was lung tumor tissue, taken at surgery. The CDR3 nucleotides read TGCGCCAGCAGCTACGAACAGGGGAAAGCTTTCTTT. Translation: CASSYEQGKAFF.